These 21 T cell receptor beta chains were sequenced from one sample in a study of blood T cell repertoires in COVID-19. Method: immunoSEQ multiplex PCR; TCRdb's copy keeps in-frame clones and lacks some. Of about 180,000 clones listed, approximately 90% were seen once; the top ten hold about 1.9%. The specimen sequenced was peripheral blood. The receptors were gathered from a man in his late teens or twenties who had recovered from COVID-19.

V gene TRBV4-1 combines with J gene TRBJ2-3, with a possible D match to TRBD1 (6 bases). Germline CDR1 is MGHRA and CDR2 is YSYEKL. V gave up 0 bases and J gave up 9 bases, with 10 bases separating them. This CDR3 has 13 amino acids. As DNA, the CDR3 is TGCGCCAGCAGCCAAGATCTACAGGGAACGCAGTATTTT. Its translation is CASSQDLQGTQYF.

This clone was picked up a small number of times. This chain uses TRBV7-2 with TRBJ2-2, with D perhaps TRBD1 (5 bases). Trimming took off 6 bases at V and 6 bases at J, with 17 bases between the two ends. CDR3 length equals 15 residues. Looked up from germline, CDR1 is SGHTA and CDR2 is FQGNSA. CDR3 in amino acids: CASSQPIGVAGELFF. DNA for the CDR3: TGTGCCAGCAGTCAGCCGATAGGGGTCGCCGGGGAGCTGTTTTTT.

The gene calls are TRBV3-1 (or the pseudogene TRBV3-2) and TRBJ1-1; D might be TRBD1 (5 bases). CDR3 length: 12 amino acids. The V gene lost 5 bases and the J gene lost 10 bases, with 14 bases spanning the gap. Germline V gives CDR1 LGHDT, CDR2 YNNKEL (reference sequence). CDR3 sequence reads: CASSSPGSGAFF. For the CDR3, the DNA is TGTGCCAGCAGCTCTCCAGGGTCGGGAGCTTTCTTT.

The V and J genes are TRBV7-6 and TRBJ2-1, with 10 bases identical to TRBD2. Germline-derived CDR1 and CDR2 are SGHVS and FNYEAQ. Unmatched junction bases numbered 7, after V lost 5 bases and J lost 3 bases. The CDR3 has 16 residues. CDR3 in amino acids: CASSRTSGPYYNEQFF. The CDR3 nucleotides read TGTGCCAGCAGCCGGACTAGCGGTCCATACTACAATGAGCAGTTCTTC.

V is TRBV10-3 and J is TRBJ2-7; TRBD2 matches at 11 bases. V shed 10 bases, J shed 4 bases, and the junction held 3 bases outside the gene matches. The length of the CDR3 is 12 residues. Looked up from germline, CDR1 is ENHRY and CDR2 is SYGVKD. The CDR3 DNA is TGTGCCACCCGACTAGCGGGATACGAGCAGTACTTC. Amino acids: CATRLAGYEQYF.

CDR3 bases: TGTGCCAGCAGTTACACACTATTACAGGACCGCCAGCCCCAGCATTTT. Amino acid sequence: CASSYTLLQDRQPQHF. V gene TRBV6-2 or TRBV6-3 combines with J gene TRBJ1-5; tentatively, D is TRBD1 (5 bases). The CDR3 is 16 residues long. V dropped 2 bases and J dropped 7 bases, with 18 bases sitting between them. The germline V gene has CDR1 MNHEY and CDR2 SVGEGT.

This chain connects TRBV2 to TRBJ2-4; tentatively, D is TRBD2 (6 bases). V was pared by 0 bases and J by 5 bases, with 8 bases between. Germline lookup yields CDR1 SNHLY and CDR2 FYNNEI. The CDR3 sequence is 14 residues long. The CDR3 loop is CASSEARGQNIQYF. The CDR3 nucleotides are TGTGCCAGCAGTGAAGCGCGGGGCCAAAACATTCAGTACTTC.

The chain employs TRBV9 and TRBJ2-7; TRBD1 is a possible D gene (6 bases). V was cut by 1 base and J by 3 bases, with 11 bases left in between. CDR3 length equals 14 residues. Germline assignment: CDR1 SGDLS and CDR2 YYNGEE. In DNA, the CDR3 is TGTGCCAGCAGCGTAACAGGGTCGAACTACGAGCAGTACTTC. This codes for CASSVTGSNYEQYF. Using reference TRBV9 and TRBJ2-7 for the parts outside the CDR3, the full variable domain is DSGVTQTPKHLITATGQRVTLRCSPRSGDLSVYWYQQSLDQGLQFLIQYYNGEERAKGNILERFSAQQFPDLHSELNLSSLELGDSALYFCASSVTGSNYEQYFGPGTRLTVT.

V is TRBV5-1 and J is TRBJ2-1; D unclear. The CDR3 has 16 residues. Germline CDR1 reads SGHRS; CDR2 reads YFSETQ. The V and J ends lost 0 bases and 1 base respectively, with 11 bases between them. CDR3 protein: CASSLAGDSSYNEQFF. CDR3 DNA: TGCGCCAGCAGCTTGGCCGGAGACTCGTCCTACAATGAGCAGTTCTTC. The full variable domain, its missing parts supplied by reference TRBV5-1 and TRBJ2-1, is KAGVTQTPRYLIKTRGQQVTLSCSPISGHRSVSWYQQTPGQGLQFLFEYFSETQRNKGNFPGRFSGRQFSNSRSEMNVSTLELGDSALYLCASSLAGDSSYNEQFFGPGTRLTVL.

The genes are TRBV10-3 and TRBJ2-1; D gene unclear. The CDR3 sequence is 12 residues long. Germline V CDR1 and CDR2: ENHRY, SYGVKD. Trimming cost V 2 bases and J 8 bases, with 7 bases left between them. The CDR3 region is CAISEQTDEQFF. The CDR3, as DNA: TGTGCCATCAGTGAGCAAACGGATGAGCAGTTCTTC.

This chain connects TRBV7-2 to TRBJ2-7, with a tentative D call TRBD2 (6 bases). V was clipped by 5 bases and J by 4 bases, with 12 bases between them. This CDR3 has 13 residues. Germline loops: CDR1 SGHTA, CDR2 FQGNSA. CDR3 in amino acids: CASSPSEGYEQYF. As DNA, the CDR3 is TGTGCCAGCAGCCCATCGGAGGGGTACGAGCAGTACTTC.

This chain uses TRBV27 with TRBJ1-6; 8 nucleotides line up with TRBD1. CDR1 is MNHEY and CDR2 is SMNVEV in the germline V gene (reference sequence). The CDR3 is 16 residues long. Losses at the gene ends were 3 bases for V and 0 bases for J; bases not matched to a gene: 1. CDR3 amino acids: CASSFTGGSYNSPLHF. CDR3 nucleotide sequence: TGTGCCAGCAGTTTTACAGGGGGCTCCTATAATTCACCCCTCCACTTT.

This clone was seen repeatedly, ten times or more. This chain joins TRBV4-2 and TRBJ2-1; 9 nucleotides line up with TRBD2. This CDR3 spans 16 amino acids. Germline trimming cut 5 bases from V and 8 bases from J; bases unmatched to any gene: 13. Germline CDR1 LGHNA, CDR2 YNFKEQ. CDR3 coding DNA: TGTGCCAGCAGCTCCGTAGCGGGAGAGGGGTCGGATGAGCAGTTCTTC. This translates into CASSSVAGEGSDEQFF.

The V call is TRBV15, the J call TRBJ1-4, with 8 nucleotides matching TRBD1. Trimming cost V 8 bases and J 3 bases; bases outside gene matches: 5. Germline assignment: CDR1 LNHNV and CDR2 YYDKDF (reference sequence). CDR3 length: 14 amino acids. This CDR3 reads CATDRGWANEKLFF. CDR3 sequence (DNA): TGTGCCACCGACAGGGGCTGGGCTAATGAAAAACTGTTTTTT.

J is TRBJ1-3 and V is TRBV6-1, with D maybe TRBD1 (6 bases). Trimming shortened V by 2 bases and J by 0 bases, and 11 bases separated the two germline ends. The CDR3 runs to 16 residues. Germline assignment: CDR1 MNHNS and CDR2 SASEGT. The CDR3 nucleotides read TGTGCCAGCAGTGAATTACAGGGAAACTCTGGAAACACCATATATTTT. Amino acids: CASSELQGNSGNTIYF.

This chain joins TRBV9 and TRBJ1-1; 9 nucleotides align to TRBD1. Germline V lookup: CDR1 SGDLS, CDR2 YYNGEE. The CDR3 spans 17 residues. V was pared by 1 base and J by 1 base, with 8 bases of the junction left unmatched. CDR3: CASSVSLDRGENTEAFF. CDR3 in DNA: TGTGCCAGCAGCGTATCGTTGGACAGGGGAGAGAACACTGAAGCTTTCTTT.

The rearrangement joins TRBV27 to TRBJ1-2; 10 nucleotides agree with TRBD1. J was trimmed by 8 bases and V by 5 bases; bases with no gene match: 5. The CDR3 spans 13 residues. CDR1 and CDR2 (germline): MNHEY, SMNVEV (reference sequence). In DNA, the CDR3 is TGTGCCAGCAGTCAGACAGGGGGCGAGGGCTACACCTTC. Its protein product is CASSQTGGEGYTF.

The chain is built from TRBV7-9 and TRBJ2-7, with TRBD2 identical over 8 bases. Germline V gene lookup returns CDR1 SEHNR and CDR2 FQNEAQ (reference sequence). V shed 8 bases, J shed 4 bases, and the junction held 7 bases outside the gene matches. The CDR3 is made up of 13 amino acids. The CDR3 nucleotides read TGTGCCAGCCTCCGAGCGGGAGAATACGAGCAGTACTTC. Its translation: CASLRAGEYEQYF. The full variable domain, its missing parts supplied by reference TRBV7-9 and TRBJ2-7, is DTGVSQNPRHKITKRGQNVTFRCDPISEHNRLYWYRQTLGQGPEFLTYFQNEAQLEKSRLLSDRFSAERPKGSFSTLEIQRTEQGDSAMYLCASLRAGEYEQYFGPGTRLTVT.

This sequence joins TRBV5-6 and TRBJ1-4, with TRBD1 matching over 9 bases. The CDR3 has 16 residues. CDR1 is SGHDT, CDR2 YYEEEE, per germline. Germline trimming cut 0 bases from V and 5 bases from J; bases unmatched to any gene: 5. CDR3 residues: CASSLVGTGRNEKLFF. Written as DNA, the CDR3 is TGTGCCAGCAGCTTGGTCGGGACAGGGCGGAATGAAAAACTGTTTTTT.

The rearrangement links TRBV5-1 to TRBJ2-2; 8 bases are a match to TRBD1. The V gene's germline CDR1 is SGHRS and CDR2 YFSETQ. CDR3 length: 14 amino acids. The junction had 4 bases not matched to a gene; V was cut back by 3 bases and J by 6 bases. CDR3 in amino acids: CASSSQTGAGELFF. DNA for the CDR3: TGCGCCAGCAGCTCCCAGACAGGGGCCGGGGAGCTGTTTTTT.

The chain is built from TRBV6-5 and TRBJ2-1; 8 bases align to TRBD1. The CDR3 extends over 15 amino acids. Germline CDR1 is MNHEY and CDR2 is SVGAGI. V dropped 5 bases and J dropped 3; count of bases not matched to a gene: 6. As DNA, the CDR3 is TGTGCCAGCAGTACGACCGGGACAGGCTACAATGAGCAGTTCTTC. This encodes CASSTTGTGYNEQFF.